Listed here are 23 T cell receptor beta chains from one sample, sequenced in a study of tissue T cells after allogeneic stem cell transplantation. The data were produced by immunoSEQ multiplex PCR, yet TCRdb's version contains in-frame clones alone and is incomplete. The table has approximately 7,300 clones, approximately 55% seen once; the top ten hold 9.5% to 15%. Time point here: mouse harvest day 7 after allogeneic transplant. Each mouse received 10^7 T-cell-depleted marrow cells plus 10^6 splenic CD5+ T cells by tail vein. Sequencing input: lymph node tissue. The receptor set was obtained from a female BALB/c mouse given C57BL/6 T cells with graft-versus-host disease after an allogeneic hematopoietic cell transplant.

Worth noting for this clone: The listed genes are named as in mouse. The read is 1 residue too short to cover the CDR3 end, so that end is filled in from the germline J gene. The rearrangement uses TRBV26 and TRBJ1-4, with no clear D. With 2 bases removed from V and 6 bases from J, the gap between germline ends came to 1 base. This CDR3 is 11 amino acids long. In germline, CDR1 is KGHPV, CDR2 FQNQEV (reference sequence). The CDR3 loop reads CASSLDERLFF. Partial CDR3 DNA: TGTGCCAGCAGTCTGGACGAAAGATTATTT.

For this clone: Here the gene names and germline are mouse. The read is 1 residue too short to cover the CDR3 end, so that end is filled in from the germline J gene. V usage is TRBV20 and J usage is TRBJ1-5, with 8 bases matching TRBD1. CDR3 length: 14 residues. The germline V gene has CDR1 GFQATS and CDR2 STVNSAI. J was trimmed by 4 bases and V by 1 base; bases with no gene match: 3. The CDR3: CGARAGTGNQAPLF. The CDR3 DNA, read in part, is TGTGGTGCTAGGGCCGGGACAGGAAACCAGGCTCCGCTT.

On this clone itself: Genes and germline are mouse. CDR3 region: CASSRTGGSYEQYF. The CDR3 bases that were read are TGTGCCAGCAGTCGGACAGGGGGCTCCTATGAACAGTAC. The chain uses TRBV26 and TRBJ2-7; 10 bases are shared with TRBD1. The read terminates 1 residue before the CDR3 end, so the remaining end is supplied by the germline J gene. The CDR3 covers 14 residues. The germline gives CDR1 KGHPV, CDR2 FQNQEV (reference sequence). The V segment lost 4 bases and the J segment 0 bases; nucleotides outside the gene matches: 0.

The table lists this clone with a few counts. Each gene name is a mouse one. Read sequence stops 1 residue before the CDR3 end, and the germline J gene provides the missing end. The rearrangement uses TRBV19 and TRBJ1-1; TRBD1 might be the D (5 bases). CDR1 and CDR2 (germline): FNHDT, SITEND (reference sequence). The CDR3 spans 12 residues. V dropped 5 bases and J dropped 1 base, with 6 bases sitting between them. This CDR3 reads CASRQGNTEVFF. CDR3 DNA, as far as it was read: TGTGCCAGCAGGCAGGGGAACACAGAAGTCTTC.

A single count supports this clone. Any gene name here is a mouse gene name. Partial CDR3 DNA: TGTGCAAGCAGCTTCGGGACAGATTCGCCCCTCTAC. The encoded protein is CASSFGTDSPLY. The CDR3 reads in full as CASSFGTDSPLYF. The chain joins TRBV16 to TRBJ1-6; TRBD1 agrees at 7 bases. The CDR3 extends 1 residue past the end of the read, so its final part is completed from the germline J gene. TRBJ1-6 falls under the ORF class, with uncertain function. Germline CDR1 reads SGHSA; CDR2 reads FRNQAP. The CDR3 sequence is 13 residues long. Germline trimming cut 3 bases from V and 8 bases from J; bases unmatched to any gene: 1.

This clone was seen only a few times. One junction end disagrees with the germline gene, perhaps due to a read error. Germline and genes: mouse. The CDR3 extends 1 residue past the end of the read, so its final part is completed from the germline J gene. The chain is built from TRBV15 and TRBJ1-4, with 7 positions matching TRBD1. Looked up from germline, CDR1 is SGHND and CDR2 is FRSKSL. The length of the CDR3 is 15 residues. This CDR3 is CASSSTGSSNERLFF. Partial CDR3 DNA: TGTGCAAGCAGCTCGACAGGGAGTTCCAACGAAAGATTATTT.

For this clone: The genes and germline here are from mouse. The read ends 1 residue early relative to the CDR3; the germline J gene fills the gap. The chain carries TRBV26 and TRBJ2-4, with D possibly matching TRBD1 (6 bases). Trimming removed 2 bases at V and 6 bases at J, with 9 bases between. CDR1 KGHPV and CDR2 FQNQEV come from the germline V gene (reference sequence). The CDR3 loop spans 13 amino acids. The CDR3 spells CASSLNRENTLYF. The part of the CDR3 DNA that was read is TGTGCCAGCAGTCTGAACAGGGAGAACACCTTGTAC.

Worth noting for this clone: Each gene name is a mouse one. The sequence runs out 1 residue before the end of the CDR3; the remainder is reconstructed from the germline J gene. The chain employs TRBV24 and TRBJ1-3, with no clear D. This CDR3 is built from 14 residues. CDR1 and CDR2 from the germline V gene are KGHTA and FRNEEI. Trimming left V 1 base short and J 0 bases short, with 4 bases between. The CDR3 region is CASSLSDSGNTLYF. The sequenced CDR3 bases are TGTGCCAGCAGTCTGTCCGATTCTGGAAATACGCTCTAT.

About this clone itself: Gene names are the mouse ones. The CDR3 end lies 1 residue beyond the end of the read and is filled in from the germline J gene. This chain joins TRBV26 and TRBJ2-7; the match to TRBD1 covers 8 bases. The germline CDR1 and CDR2 sequences are KGHPV and FQNQEV (reference sequence). This CDR3 region has 12 residues. Trimming removed 6 bases from V and 4 bases from J; junction bases left unmatched: 2. CDR3 DNA (partial): TGTGCCAGCAGCCAGGGGGCGTATGAACAGTAC. Its translation is CASSQGAYEQY. The full CDR3 protein reads CASSQGAYEQYF. Full variable domain (rest looked up from reference TRBV26 and TRBJ2-7): NSKVIQTPRYLVKGQGQKAKMRCIPEKGHPVVFWYQQNKNNEFKFLINFQNQEVLQQIDMTEKRFSAECPSNSPCSLEIQSSEAGDSALYLCASSQGAYEQYFGPGTRLTVL.

A remark on this clone: Gene labels here are mouse ones. Sequencing ends 1 residue short of the CDR3 end; the germline J gene provides the rest. V is TRBV3 and J is TRBJ1-4; D is undetermined. This CDR3 region has 15 residues. The germline V gene encodes CDR1 SNHLY and CDR2 FYNGKV (reference sequence). V lost 1 base and J lost 4, with 10 bases in between. CDR3 DNA (partial): TGTGCCAGCAGCTTAGACGGACGGCGCAACGAAAGATTATTT. Residues: CASSLDGRRNERLF. The whole CDR3 sequence reads CASSLDGRRNERLFF.

A note on this clone: Gene names are mouse gene names. Coverage ceases 1 residue before the CDR3 finishes, and the germline J gene fills in the end. The rearrangement uses TRBV26 and TRBJ2-7, with a weak D call TRBD1 (6 bases). V lost 6 bases and J lost 5, with 11 bases in between. Germline CDR1 is KGHPV and CDR2 is FQNQEV (reference sequence). The CDR3 runs to 12 residues. The sequenced part of the CDR3 DNA is TGTGCCAGCAGCCCAACAGGGAATGAACAGTAC. Its protein is CASSPTGNEQY. In full, the CDR3 reads CASSPTGNEQYF.

With respect to this clone: Gene names refer to mouse genes. The read comes to an end 1 residue before the CDR3 does, leaving the germline J gene to fill in the end. The genes are TRBV15 and TRBJ2-2; the D call may be TRBD1 or TRBD2 (5 bases each). Germline values: CDR1 SGHND, CDR2 FRSKSL. With 5 bases removed from V and 6 bases from J, the gap between germline ends came to 10 bases. This CDR3 region has 13 residues. CDR3 sequence reads: CASSAQGPGQLYF. The CDR3 bases that were read are TGTGCCAGCAGTGCCCAGGGACCCGGGCAGCTCTAC. The whole variable domain, remainder taken from reference TRBV15 and TRBJ2-2, is DAGVTQTPRHEVAEKGQTIILKCEPVSGHNDLFWYRQTKIQGLELLSYFRSKSLMEDGGAFKDRFKAEMLNSSFSTLKIQPTEPKDSAVYLCASSAQGPGQLYFGEGSKLTVL.

About this clone: Mouse gene names and germline throughout. CDR3 DNA (partial): TGTGCCAGCAGCCGAGGGACAGGGGGCTGGGAACAGTAC. Protein sequence: CASSRGTGGWEQY. The whole CDR3 region reads CASSRGTGGWEQYF. The chain has TRBV2 and TRBJ2-7; 12 bases match TRBD1. Coverage ceases 1 residue before the CDR3 finishes, and the germline J gene fills in the end. CDR3 length: 14 residues. J lost 7 bases, V lost 4 bases, and 5 bases had no gene match. Germline CDR1 and CDR2: LGHNA and YSYQKL.

Regarding this clone: All gene names here are mouse names. The read gets to within 1 residue of the CDR3 end, and the germline J gene fills in the rest. V usage is TRBV20 and J usage is TRBJ2-2; the match to TRBD1 covers 9 bases. The CDR3 is made up of 16 amino acids. V gave up 1 base and J gave up 3 bases; unmatched junction bases: 6. Germline V gives CDR1 GFQATS, CDR2 STVNSAI. CDR3 DNA (partial): TGTGGTGCTAGGGTTGCCGGGACAGGGCACACCGGGCAGCTCTAC. This encodes CGARVAGTGHTGQLY. The full CDR3 protein is CGARVAGTGHTGQLYF.

This clone has more than one count but fewer than ten. Mouse germline and gene names are used. The DNA ends 1 residue before the CDR3 does, and the rest of the CDR3 is filled in from the germline J gene. The V gene is TRBV26, the J gene TRBJ1-5; D remains ambiguous. Trimming stripped 4 bases from V and 2 bases from J, with 6 bases between. Germline lookup yields CDR1 KGHPV and CDR2 FQNQEV (reference sequence). The CDR3 runs to 13 residues. CDR3 region: CASSPGYNQAPLF. The CDR3 DNA, read in part, is TGTGCCAGCAGTCCGGGCTACAACCAGGCTCCGCTT.

This clone showed up just a few times. The gene symbols are mouse symbols. The CDR3 end falls 1 residue outside the read, so it is completed with the germline J gene. The chain combines TRBV26 with TRBJ2-7; the D is unclear. Looked up from germline, CDR1 is KGHPV and CDR2 is FQNQEV (reference sequence). Trimming removed 2 bases at V and 0 bases at J, with 8 bases between. This CDR3 contains 14 residues. The CDR3 DNA, read in part, is TGTGCCAGCAGTCTGGGCAGTAGCTCCTATGAACAGTAC. Translated: CASSLGSSSYEQY. The full CDR3 is CASSLGSSSYEQYF. The full variable domain, completed using reference TRBV26 and TRBJ2-7, is NSKVIQTPRYLVKGQGQKAKMRCIPEKGHPVVFWYQQNKNNEFKFLINFQNQEVLQQIDMTEKRFSAECPSNSPCSLEIQSSEAGDSALYLCASSLGSSSYEQYFGPGTRLTVL.

This clone was observed a handful of times. The gene symbols are mouse symbols. The DNA ends 1 residue before the CDR3 does, and the rest of the CDR3 is filled in from the germline J gene. The chain joins TRBV26 to TRBJ2-7; D is undetermined. Between the trimmed V and J ends, which lost 2 bases and 6 bases, there was a span of 5 bases. Germline-derived CDR1 and CDR2 are KGHPV and FQNQEV (reference sequence). The CDR3 length is 11 residues. Partial CDR3 DNA: TGTGCCAGCAGTCTGGGGCGTGAACAGTAC. This codes for CASSLGREQY. Given in full, the CDR3 is CASSLGREQYF. Full variable domain (rest looked up from reference TRBV26 and TRBJ2-7): NSKVIQTPRYLVKGQGQKAKMRCIPEKGHPVVFWYQQNKNNEFKFLINFQNQEVLQQIDMTEKRFSAECPSNSPCSLEIQSSEAGDSALYLCASSLGREQYFGPGTRLTVL.

This clone was counted a single time. One end of the junction is discordant with germline, which a read error may explain. Mouse germline and gene names are used. CDR3 DNA (partial): TGTGCCGGCAGCTTAGTGGGACTGGGGGGGCGAGCTGAGCAGTTC. Protein: CAGSLVGLGGRAEQF. The whole CDR3 protein is CAGSLVGLGGRAEQFF. This chain links TRBV3 with TRBJ2-1; 14 bases are shared with TRBD2. The read halts 1 residue ahead of the CDR3 end, with the missing end drawn from the germline J gene. The CDR3 is made up of 16 amino acids. Germline CDR1 is SNHLY and CDR2 is FYNGKV (reference sequence). The complete variable domain, with remaining parts taken from reference TRBV3 and TRBJ2-1, reads GPKVLQIPSHQIIDMGQMVTLNCDPVSNHLYFYWYKQILGQQMEFLVNFYNGKVMEKSKLFKDQFSVERPDGSYFTLKIQPTALEDSAVYFCAGSLVGLGGRAEQFFGPGTRLTVL.

A word on this clone: Genes and germline come from the mouse. The read is 1 residue too short to cover the CDR3 end, so that end is filled in from the germline J gene. This chain uses TRBV3 with TRBJ2-7, with 10 bases aligning to TRBD2. Trimming cost V 1 base and J 6 bases; bases outside gene matches: 3. Germline V gene data show CDR1 as SNHLY and CDR2 as FYNGKV (reference sequence). The CDR3 runs 14 residues. CDR3 sequence: CASSLGWGGGEQYF. Incomplete CDR3 DNA: TGTGCCAGCAGCTTAGGCTGGGGGGGCGGTGAACAGTAC. The full variable domain, rest sourced from reference TRBV3 and TRBJ2-7, is GPKVLQIPSHQIIDMGQMVTLNCDPVSNHLYFYWYKQILGQQMEFLVNFYNGKVMEKSKLFKDQFSVERPDGSYFTLKIQPTALEDSAVYFCASSLGWGGGEQYFGPGTRLTVL.

This clone was seen only a few times. Mouse gene names apply. The read ends 1 residue shy of where the CDR3 ends; the end is completed using the germline J gene. V is TRBV12-1 and J is TRBJ1-4, with TRBD1 matching over 10 bases. The CDR3 has 14 residues. V dropped 2 bases and J dropped 5; count of bases not matched to a gene: 1. Germline CDR1 reads SGHSN; CDR2 reads HYEKVE. This CDR3 reads CASSRQGANERLFF. Incomplete CDR3 DNA: TGTGCCAGCTCTCGACAGGGGGCTAACGAAAGATTATTT. The full variable domain, with the rest looked up from reference TRBV12-1 and TRBJ1-4, is DSGVVQSPRHIIKEKGGRSVLTCIPISGHSNVVWYQQTLGKELKFLIQHYEKVERDKGFLPSRFSVQQFDDYHSEMNMSALELEDSAMYFCASSRQGANERLFFGHGTKLSVL.

Points on this clone: The germline and genes are mouse ones. The sequenced fragment ends 1 residue before the CDR3 boundary, so the rest is inferred from the germline J gene. J is TRBJ2-7 and V is TRBV3; a weak D match, TRBD1 (5 bases). Germline-derived CDR1 and CDR2 are SNHLY and FYNGKV (reference sequence). Trimming shortened V by 1 base and J by 6 bases, and 7 bases separated the two germline ends. This CDR3 comprises 12 residues. The CDR3 is CASSLVRAEQYF. CDR3 bases read: TGTGCCAGCAGCTTAGTCAGGGCTGAACAGTAC. The full variable domain, in which reference TRBV3 and TRBJ2-7 provide the parts outside the CDR3, is GPKVLQIPSHQIIDMGQMVTLNCDPVSNHLYFYWYKQILGQQMEFLVNFYNGKVMEKSKLFKDQFSVERPDGSYFTLKIQPTALEDSAVYFCASSLVRAEQYFGPGTRLTVL.

Comment on this clone: The listed genes are named as in mouse. The read finishes 1 residue shy of the CDR3 end, and the germline J gene is used to complete it. The gene calls are TRBV19 and TRBJ1-1; D not resolved. The CDR3 is 14 residues long. V was shortened by 1 base and J by 0 bases, with 7 bases between the two germline ends. Germline-derived CDR1 and CDR2 are FNHDT and SITEND (reference sequence). CDR3 DNA (partial): TGTGCCAGCAGTATAAGGGTTGCAAACACAGAAGTCTTC. Translation gives CASSIRVANTEVF. In full, the CDR3 is CASSIRVANTEVFF. Looking up the rest from reference TRBV19 and TRBJ1-1 gives the full variable domain: GGIITQTPKFLIGQEGQKLTLKCQQNFNHDTMYWYRQDSGKGLRLIYYSITENDLQKGDLSEGYDASREKKSSFSLTVTSAQKNEMAVFLCASSIRVANTEVFFGKGTRLTVV.

This clone was seen a few times. The gene names given are mouse names. The read comes to an end 1 residue before the CDR3 does, leaving the germline J gene to fill in the end. The chain employs TRBV26 and TRBJ2-7, with D perhaps matching TRBD1 (5 bases). Trimming pared 2 bases from V and 0 bases from J, leaving 8 bases between. Germline CDR1 and CDR2: KGHPV and FQNQEV (reference sequence). The CDR3 totals 14 residues. The sequenced part of the CDR3 DNA is TGTGCCAGCAGTCTGGGACAAAGCTCCTATGAACAGTAC. Translation gives CASSLGQSSYEQY. Given in full, the CDR3 is CASSLGQSSYEQYF.